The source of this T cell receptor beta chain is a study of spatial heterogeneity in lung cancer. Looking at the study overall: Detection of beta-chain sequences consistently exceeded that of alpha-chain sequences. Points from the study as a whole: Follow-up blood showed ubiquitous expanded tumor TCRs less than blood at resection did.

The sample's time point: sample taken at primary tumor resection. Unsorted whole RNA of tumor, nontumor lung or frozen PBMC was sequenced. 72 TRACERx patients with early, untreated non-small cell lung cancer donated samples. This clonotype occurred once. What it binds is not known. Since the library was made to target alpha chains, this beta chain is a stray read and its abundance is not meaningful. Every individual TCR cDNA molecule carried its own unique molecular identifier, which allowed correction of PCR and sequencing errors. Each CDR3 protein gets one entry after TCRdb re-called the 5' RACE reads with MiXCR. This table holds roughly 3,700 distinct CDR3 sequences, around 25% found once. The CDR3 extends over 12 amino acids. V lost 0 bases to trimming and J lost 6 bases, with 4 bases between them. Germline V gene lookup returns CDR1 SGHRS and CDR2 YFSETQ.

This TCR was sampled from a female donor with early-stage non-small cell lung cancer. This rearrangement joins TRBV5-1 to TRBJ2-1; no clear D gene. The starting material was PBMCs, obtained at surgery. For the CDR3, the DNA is TGCGCCAGCAGCTTGGCTGGCAATGAGCAGTTCTTC. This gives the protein CASSLAGNEQFF. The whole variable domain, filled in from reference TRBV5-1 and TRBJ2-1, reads KAGVTQTPRYLIKTRGQQVTLSCSPISGHRSVSWYQQTPGQGLQFLFEYFSETQRNKGNFPGRFSGRQFSNSRSEMNVSTLELGDSALYLCASSLAGNEQFFGPGTRLTVL.